This passage covers 32 T cell receptor beta chains from one sample sequenced in a study of T cells in tuberculosis. The table came from immunoSEQ multiplex PCR; TCRdb's copy has only in-frame clones and leaves some out. The sample carries tens of thousands of clones, 85% to 90% recorded once. The sequencing input was PBMCs. These receptors all come from a donor aged 10-29 years with latent tuberculosis or without tuberculosis infection.

This clone was observed a single time. The CDR3 loop reads CASSRISGNTIYF. The CDR3 DNA is TGTGCCAGCTCCAGGATTTCTGGAAACACCATATATTTT. This rearrangement joins TRBV19 to TRBJ1-3; D gene uncertain. Germline V gene sequence: CDR1 LNHDA, CDR2 SQIVND (reference sequence). V lost 9 bases and J lost 1, with 10 bases in between. The CDR3 runs to 13 residues.

The V and J genes are TRBV9 and TRBJ2-3; no clear D. The CDR3 is 14 residues long. The germline V and J ends were trimmed by 7 bases and 0 bases, with 12 bases remaining between them. Per the germline V gene, CDR1 is SGDLS and CDR2 is YYNGEE. The CDR3 coding sequence is TGTGCCAGCGGCACAACCGCTAGCACAGATACGCAGTATTTT. Its translation: CASGTTASTDTQYF.

V usage is TRBV2 and J usage is TRBJ1-1; TRBD1 aligns across 8 bases. V trimming: 5 bases; J trimming: 6 bases; junction bases outside the gene matches: 2. The CDR3 has 12 residues. The germline gives CDR1 SNHLY, CDR2 FYNNEI. The CDR3, as DNA: TGTGCCAGCAGTTCGACAGGGGCTGAAGCTTTCTTT. It encodes CASSSTGAEAFF.

This chain links TRBV12-5 with TRBJ1-1; 8 bases align to TRBD1. CDR1 and CDR2 from the germline V gene are LGHNT and FRNRAP. The trim removed 4 bases at V and 2 bases at J, leaving 3 bases unmatched. This CDR3 is 14 amino acids long. In DNA, the CDR3 is TGTGCTAGTGGTTCAGGGGGCAGAAACACTGAAGCTTTCTTT. Amino acids: CASGSGGRNTEAFF.

This clone was detected once. The chain couples TRBV2 to TRBJ1-5, with D uncertain. CDR1 and CDR2 from the germline V gene are SNHLY and FYNNEI. Trimming stripped 1 base from V and 0 bases from J, with 4 bases between. The CDR3 is made up of 14 amino acids. The CDR3 is CASSEGHSNQPQHF. DNA for the CDR3: TGTGCCAGCAGTGAAGGGCATAGCAATCAGCCCCAGCATTTT.

This clone was found a few times. This rearrangement joins TRBV10-3 to TRBJ1-1, with a tentative D call TRBD1 (5 bases). This CDR3 spans 15 amino acids. V was shortened by 4 bases and J by 5 bases, with 17 bases between the two germline ends. Germline lookup yields CDR1 ENHRY and CDR2 SYGVKD. DNA for the CDR3: TGTGCCATCAGTGGCGGGGGAGAGGGTAGTACTGAAGCTTTCTTT. Translated: CAISGGGEGSTEAFF.

The V gene is TRBV5-1, the J gene TRBJ2-7; TRBD1 might be the D (6 bases). This CDR3 is 15 amino acids long. Trimming removed 2 bases from V and 1 base from J, with 13 bases in between. Germline V gene data show CDR1 as SGHRS and CDR2 as YFSETQ. CDR3 in amino acids: CASSFARTASYEQYF. The CDR3 nucleotides are TGCGCCAGCAGCTTCGCTCGGACAGCGTCCTACGAGCAGTACTTC.

This sequence joins TRBV6-5 and TRBJ2-1; 7 bases match TRBD2. In germline, CDR1 is MNHEY, CDR2 SVGAGI. V was pared by 0 bases and J by 6 bases, with 8 bases of the junction left unmatched. CDR3 size: 16 residues. The CDR3 DNA sequence: TGTGCCAGCAGTTACTCGACGGCGCGGGGGAGCAATGAGCAGTTCTTC. Its translation: CASSYSTARGSNEQFF.

The chain joins TRBV9 to TRBJ1-1; no reliable D call. The CDR3 runs 14 residues. Germline CDR1 reads SGDLS; CDR2 reads YYNGEE. The ends were cut back, 0 bases at V and 4 bases at J, with 10 bases in the middle. Written as DNA, the CDR3 is TGTGCCAGCAGCGTAGGGAGAGAGGGCACTGAAGCTTTCTTT. The encoded protein is CASSVGREGTEAFF.

The chain couples TRBV25-1 to TRBJ1-2, with D uncertain. V was cut by 3 bases and J by 8 bases, with 10 bases left in between. This CDR3 comprises 12 residues. Looked up from germline, CDR1 is MGHDK and CDR2 is SYGVNS. CDR3 region: CASSDISVGYTF. CDR3 DNA: TGTGCCAGCAGTGATATATCCGTGGGCTACACCTTC.

The chain has TRBV5-4 and TRBJ2-5; the match to TRBD2 covers 14 bases. CDR3 length equals 19 residues. V gave up 6 bases and J gave up 0 bases; unmatched junction bases: 13. Germline CDR1 SGHNT, CDR2 YYREEE (reference sequence). CDR3 coding DNA: TGTGCCAGCAATGGGGAAGGGACTAGCGGGGGAGAGTACCAAGAGACCCAGTACTTC. Amino acid sequence: CASNGEGTSGGEYQETQYF.

The CDR3 nucleotides are TGTGCCAGCAGCTCCCCCGGGGCAGGGGTTATGGGGACTGAAGCTTTCTTT. Translating gives CASSSPGAGVMGTEAFF. The chain recombines TRBV28 with TRBJ1-1, with TRBD1 as a possible D gene (6 bases). V was pared by 6 bases and J by 5 bases, with 25 bases between. CDR3 length equals 17 residues. Germline CDR1 reads MDHEN; CDR2 reads SYDVKM.

The chain couples TRBV5-1 to TRBJ2-3; maybe TRBD1 (6 bases). This CDR3 comprises 15 residues. Germline V gene lookup returns CDR1 SGHRS and CDR2 YFSETQ. The V gene lost 2 bases and the J gene lost 2 bases, with 12 bases spanning the gap. DNA for the CDR3: TGCGCCAGCAGCTTTTCCGACAGGCCCACAGATACGCAGTATTTT. Its translation is CASSFSDRPTDTQYF.

The chain combines TRBV5-6 with TRBJ2-5; 8 nucleotides agree with TRBD2. Germline CDR1 SGHDT, CDR2 YYEEEE. V dropped 0 bases and J dropped 2; count of bases not matched to a gene: 15. The length of the CDR3 is 19 residues. The CDR3 bases are TGTGCCAGCAGCTTGGCCGGGGCTAGCGGGCCTATGTTTCAAGAGACCCAGTACTTC. Amino acid sequence: CASSLAGASGPMFQETQYF.

The V and J genes are TRBV25-1 and TRBJ2-3, with TRBD2 as a possible D gene (7 bases). The V and J ends lost 4 bases and 6 bases respectively, with 20 bases between them. The CDR3 runs 16 residues. Germline V gives CDR1 MGHDK, CDR2 SYGVNS. CDR3 in amino acids: CASSGEGQGQWDTQYF. The CDR3 DNA reads TGTGCCAGCAGTGGGGAGGGGCAGGGGCAATGGGATACGCAGTATTTT.

This clone was counted a single time. The rearrangement links TRBV7-9 to TRBJ1-5, with a possible D match to TRBD1 (6 bases). CDR1 and CDR2 (germline): SEHNR, FQNEAQ (reference sequence). Trimming took 5 bases from V and 3 from J, leaving 11 bases between them. This CDR3 comprises 14 residues. The CDR3 here is CASSMTGYNQPQHF. The CDR3 bases are TGTGCCAGCAGCATGACAGGATACAATCAGCCCCAGCATTTT. Full variable domain (outside the CDR3, taken from reference TRBV7-9 and TRBJ1-5): DTGVSQNPRHKITKRGQNVTFRCDPISEHNRLYWYRQTLGQGPEFLTYFQNEAQLEKSRLLSDRFSAERPKGSFSTLEIQRTEQGDSAMYLCASSMTGYNQPQHFGDGTRLSIL.

This chain uses TRBV6-5 with TRBJ1-1, with D unresolved. The germline V and J ends were trimmed by 4 bases and 3 bases, with 9 bases remaining between them. This CDR3 has 13 residues. CDR1 is MNHEY, CDR2 SVGAGI, per germline. CDR3 nucleotide sequence: TGTGCCAGCAGTTTTTCAGCGGACACTGAAGCTTTCTTT. Its translation: CASSFSADTEAFF.

The rearrangement links TRBV25-1 to TRBJ2-1; perhaps TRBD2 as D (6 bases). The CDR3 spans 16 residues. The V end was cut by 0 bases, the J end by 3 bases, with 12 bases between. Germline V gives CDR1 MGHDK, CDR2 SYGVNS. CDR3 protein: CASSEYNWRGYNEQFF. The CDR3 DNA reads as TGTGCCAGCAGTGAATATAACTGGAGGGGCTACAATGAGCAGTTCTTC.

V is TRBV7-9 and J is TRBJ1-1; 7 nucleotides agree with TRBD1. J lost 0 bases, V lost 5 bases, and 15 bases had no gene match. This CDR3 is 18 amino acids long. Germline CDR1 reads SEHNR; CDR2 reads FQNEAQ (reference sequence). CDR3 residues: CASSIKTGKRMLNTEAFF. As DNA, the CDR3 is TGTGCCAGCAGCATAAAGACAGGGAAACGGATGTTGAACACTGAAGCTTTCTTT.

The count of this clone is one. The chain links TRBV5-1 to TRBJ2-3; D is uncertain. CDR3 length: 13 residues. Trimming cost V 2 bases and J 4 bases, with 8 bases left between them. Looked up from germline, CDR1 is SGHRS and CDR2 is YFSETQ. CDR3 residues: CASSLSFPDTQYF. The CDR3 DNA sequence: TGCGCCAGCAGCTTATCCTTCCCAGATACGCAGTATTTT.

The DNA for the CDR3 is TGTGCCAGTACGGGACAGGCGAACACCGGGGAGCTGTTTTTT. This gives the protein CASTGQANTGELFF. The V gene is TRBV27, the J gene TRBJ2-2; the match to TRBD1 covers 8 bases. The CDR3 is 14 residues long. Looked up from germline, CDR1 is MNHEY and CDR2 is SMNVEV (reference sequence). Trimming at V came to 9 bases and at J to 0 bases, leaving 3 bases not matched to a gene.

The chain carries TRBV27 and TRBJ1-1; D is uncertain. The V and J ends lost 4 bases and 2 bases respectively, with 11 bases between them. The CDR3 has 14 residues. CDR1 is MNHEY, CDR2 SMNVEV, per germline (reference sequence). The CDR3 DNA is TGTGCCAGCAGTTCCTCCTCTCTAAACACTGAAGCTTTCTTT. Translated, it gives CASSSSSLNTEAFF.

The chain recombines TRBV5-6 with TRBJ2-1, with D perhaps matching TRBD1 (6 bases). Germline CDR1 and CDR2: SGHDT and YYEEEE. The V gene lost 4 bases and the J gene lost 10 bases, with 18 bases spanning the gap. This CDR3 comprises 14 residues. The CDR3 spells CASSQGPWAWEQFF. The CDR3 DNA is TGTGCCAGCAGCCAGGGGCCTTGGGCGTGGGAGCAGTTCTTC.

The rearrangement joins TRBV7-2 to TRBJ1-4, with 9 bases identical to TRBD1. Germline V gene lookup returns CDR1 SGHTA and CDR2 FQGNSA. Trimming cost V 4 bases and J 7 bases; bases outside gene matches: 7. This CDR3 region has 15 residues. As DNA, the CDR3 is TGTGCCAGCAGCTCTTACAGGGGGCGGCGTGAAAAACTGTTTTTT. This gives the protein CASSSYRGRREKLFF.

This rearrangement joins TRBV5-4 to TRBJ2-7; D is undetermined. Germline V gives CDR1 SGHNT, CDR2 YYREEE (reference sequence). The V end was cut by 4 bases, the J end by 3 bases, with 17 bases between. CDR3 length equals 15 residues. CDR3 protein: CASSLDLGRDYEQYF. The CDR3 nucleotides read TGTGCCAGCAGCCTCGATTTGGGCAGAGACTACGAGCAGTACTTC.

J is TRBJ1-5 and V is TRBV6-1; 9 bases line up with TRBD1. The trim removed 6 bases at V and 4 bases at J, leaving 4 bases unmatched. The CDR3 length is 14 residues. Germline V gene sequence: CDR1 MNHNS, CDR2 SASEGT. In DNA form, the CDR3 reads TGTGCCAGCAGGGGACAGGGATCTAATCAGCCCCAGCATTTT. Translation gives CASRGQGSNQPQHF.

The rearrangement joins TRBV7-9 to TRBJ2-7; 9 bases line up with TRBD1. Germline V gives CDR1 SEHNR, CDR2 FQNEAQ (reference sequence). Losses at the gene ends were 5 bases for V and 6 bases for J; bases not matched to a gene: 17. The CDR3 sequence is 17 residues long. This CDR3 is CASSKVHLGQGSREQYF. CDR3 nucleotides: TGTGCCAGCAGCAAAGTTCATCTGGGACAGGGATCTCGCGAGCAGTACTTC.

V is TRBV28 and J is TRBJ1-2, with 7 bases aligning to TRBD1. The germline V gene encodes CDR1 MDHEN and CDR2 SYDVKM. V trimming: 4 bases; J trimming: 6 bases; junction bases outside the gene matches: 8. CDR3 size: 14 residues. DNA of the CDR3: TGTGCCAGCAGTTCCCCCGGGACAGTCGATGGCTACACCTTC. Encoded protein: CASSSPGTVDGYTF.

This clone was recorded once. V and J are TRBV5-1 and TRBJ1-2, with D possibly TRBD1 on 6 matching bases. Trimming pared 0 bases from V and 7 bases from J, leaving 10 bases between. The germline gives CDR1 SGHRS, CDR2 YFSETQ. This CDR3 spans 13 amino acids. The CDR3 DNA sequence: TGCGCCAGCAGCTTGGCACAGGGTCCTGGCTACACCTTC. This sequence encodes CASSLAQGPGYTF.

The chain employs TRBV7-9 and TRBJ1-5, with D uncertain. Per germline, CDR1 SEHNR and CDR2 FQNEAQ (reference sequence). V lost 5 bases to trimming and J lost 2 bases, with 10 bases between them. This CDR3 is 14 amino acids long. The CDR3 DNA reads TGTGCCAGCAGCGGCGGCGGGGGCAATCAGCCCCAGCATTTT. It translates to CASSGGGGNQPQHF.

V gene TRBV7-6 combines with J gene TRBJ1-1; D gene uncertain. Germline loops: CDR1 SGHVS, CDR2 FNYEAQ. Trimming cost V 1 base and J 1 base, with 22 bases left between them. This CDR3 spans 19 amino acids. The CDR3 DNA sequence: TGTGCCAGCAGCTTAGACGGTTCGGGTACACTGAAGAGGAACACTGAAGCTTTCTTT. Its protein product is CASSLDGSGTLKRNTEAFF. The variable domain in full, completed from reference TRBV7-6 and TRBJ1-1, reads GAGVSQSPRYKVTKRGQDVALRCDPISGHVSLYWYRQALGQGPEFLTYFNYEAQQDKSGLPNDRFSAERPEGSISTLTIQRTEQRDSAMYRCASSLDGSGTLKRNTEAFFGQGTRLTVV.

This clone was detected only once. The V gene is TRBV14, the J gene TRBJ1-3; D is unresolved. CDR3 length: 16 residues. Germline assignment: CDR1 SGHDN and CDR2 FVKESK. V lost 3 bases and J lost 0, with 12 bases in between. The CDR3 is CASSHNLPYSGNTIYF. CDR3 nucleotide sequence: TGTGCCAGCAGCCATAATCTTCCTTACTCTGGAAACACCATATATTTT. The full variable domain, rest sourced from reference TRBV14 and TRBJ1-3, is EAGVTQFPSHSVIEKGQTVTLRCDPISGHDNLYWYRRVMGKEIKFLLHFVKESKQDESGMPNNRFLAERTGGTYSTLKVQPAELEDSGVYFCASSHNLPYSGNTIYFGEGSWLTVV.